This T cell receptor beta chain is from a study of monozygotic twins with inflammatory bowel disease. CDR1 is MGHRA and CDR2 is YSYEKL in the germline V gene. This CDR3 contains 15 residues. Researchers used template switching to add UMIs featuring a 6-nucleotide sample barcode. TCRdb re-called the 5' RACE reads; one entry per CDR3 protein, DNA not given. The table lists 300,000 to 400,000 distinct CDR3 sequences. Someone took an approximately 2.4 ml blood sample from each of the donors. Whole blood, unsorted for T cells, was the source of total RNA. The TCR originated in a human donor with ulcerative colitis or Crohn's disease, or a healthy co-twin of an affected twin (not recorded which). Sequenced input: blood. The chain employs TRBV4-1 and TRBJ2-1; lacking DNA, the TRBD2 call made by TCRdb goes unchecked. Here the CDR3 reads CASSQEEGKMGEQFF.